The clone carrying this T cell receptor beta chain showed up just a few times. Its antigen remains unknown. These data are taken from a study of post-analysis software for immune sequencing data. General observations from the study: Compared with controls, patients showed significantly lower normalized Chao1 diversity. Samples made in the same batch grouped tightly together by F measure. Compared with controls, patients had more of about 5 TRBV segments, including TRBV5-6, TRBV5-1 and TRBV20-1.

Prepared libraries of TCR beta cDNA carried unique molecular identifiers. From the PCR reads, TCRdb called clonotypes with MiXCR, one entry per CDR3 protein. The sample contains roughly 800,000 distinct CDR3 sequences, around 46% of which appear only once. The CDR3 loop spans 13 amino acids. V shed 6 bases and J shed 0 bases, with 12 bases lying between them. Germline V lookup: CDR1 SQVTM, CDR2 ANQGSEA. The receptor's source is a girl under 18 with multiple sclerosis. Material: blood. The chain carries TRBV29-1 and TRBJ2-7; no clear D. The CDR3 protein is CSVESSSSYEQYF. CDR3 in DNA: TGCAGCGTGGAAAGCTCTTCCTCCTACGAGCAGTACTTC.